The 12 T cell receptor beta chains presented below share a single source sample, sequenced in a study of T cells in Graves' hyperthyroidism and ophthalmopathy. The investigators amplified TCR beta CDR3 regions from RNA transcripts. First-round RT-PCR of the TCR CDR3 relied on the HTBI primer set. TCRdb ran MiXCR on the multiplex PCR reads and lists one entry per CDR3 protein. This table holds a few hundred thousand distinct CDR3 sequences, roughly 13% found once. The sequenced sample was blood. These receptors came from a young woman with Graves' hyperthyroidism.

The CDR3 DNA follows: TGTGCCTGGAGTGGGGCGAGGGTTTACAATGAGCAGTTCTTC. Translation: CAWSGARVYNEQFF. The chain couples TRBV30 to TRBJ2-1, with D possibly matching TRBD2 (5 bases). The CDR3 loop spans 14 amino acids. Trimming left V 1 base short and J 4 bases short, with 11 bases between. In germline, CDR1 is GTSNPN, CDR2 SVGIG (reference sequence).

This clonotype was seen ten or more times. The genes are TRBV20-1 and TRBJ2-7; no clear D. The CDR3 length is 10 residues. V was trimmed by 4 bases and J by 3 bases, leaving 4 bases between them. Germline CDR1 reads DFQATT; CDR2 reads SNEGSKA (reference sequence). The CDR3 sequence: CSANSYEQYF. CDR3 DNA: TGCAGTGCTAACAGCTACGAGCAGTACTTC.

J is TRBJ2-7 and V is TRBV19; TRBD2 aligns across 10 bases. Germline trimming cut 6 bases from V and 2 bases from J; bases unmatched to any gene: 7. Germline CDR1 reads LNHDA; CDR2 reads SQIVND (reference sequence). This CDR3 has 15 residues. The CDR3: CASRPETSGAYEQYF. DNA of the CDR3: TGTGCCAGTAGACCCGAAACTAGCGGGGCCTACGAGCAGTACTTC.

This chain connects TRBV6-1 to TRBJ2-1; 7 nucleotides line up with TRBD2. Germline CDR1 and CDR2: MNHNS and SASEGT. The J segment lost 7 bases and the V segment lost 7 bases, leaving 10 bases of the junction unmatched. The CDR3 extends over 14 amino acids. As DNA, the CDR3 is TGTGCCAGCACTAAAAGGACTAGTAAAAATGAGCAGTTCTTC. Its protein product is CASTKRTSKNEQFF.

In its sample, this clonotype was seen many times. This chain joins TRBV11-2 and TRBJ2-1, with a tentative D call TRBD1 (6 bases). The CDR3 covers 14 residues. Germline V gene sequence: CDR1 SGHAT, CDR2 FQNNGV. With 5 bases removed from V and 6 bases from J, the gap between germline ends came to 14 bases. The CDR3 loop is CASSLPGAGNEQFF. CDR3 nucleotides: TGTGCCAGCAGCCTCCCAGGGGCAGGCAATGAGCAGTTCTTC.

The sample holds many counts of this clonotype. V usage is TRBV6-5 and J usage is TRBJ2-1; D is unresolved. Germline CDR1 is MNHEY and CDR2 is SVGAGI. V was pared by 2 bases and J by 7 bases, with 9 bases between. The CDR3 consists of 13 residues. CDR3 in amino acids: CASSYAQQNEQFF. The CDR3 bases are TGTGCCAGCAGTTACGCCCAGCAGAATGAGCAGTTCTTC.

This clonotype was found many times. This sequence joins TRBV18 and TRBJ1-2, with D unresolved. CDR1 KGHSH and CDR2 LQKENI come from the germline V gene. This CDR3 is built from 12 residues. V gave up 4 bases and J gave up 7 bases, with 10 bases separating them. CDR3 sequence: CASSLREAGYTF. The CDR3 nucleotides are TGTGCCAGCTCACTCCGGGAAGCTGGCTACACCTTC.

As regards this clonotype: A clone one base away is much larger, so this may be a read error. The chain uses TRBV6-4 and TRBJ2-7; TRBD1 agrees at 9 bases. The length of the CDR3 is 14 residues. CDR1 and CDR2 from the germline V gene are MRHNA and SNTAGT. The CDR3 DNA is TGTGCCAGCAGTTCGTGGGACAGGGACTACGAGCATTACTTC. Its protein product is CASSSWDRDYEHYF.

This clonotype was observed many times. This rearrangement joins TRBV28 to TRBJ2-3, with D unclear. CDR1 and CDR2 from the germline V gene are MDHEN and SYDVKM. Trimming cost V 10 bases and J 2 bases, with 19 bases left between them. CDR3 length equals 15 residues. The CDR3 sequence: CAIQPHGRLTDTQYF. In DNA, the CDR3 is TGTGCCATCCAACCTCACGGCCGCCTCACAGATACGCAGTATTTT.

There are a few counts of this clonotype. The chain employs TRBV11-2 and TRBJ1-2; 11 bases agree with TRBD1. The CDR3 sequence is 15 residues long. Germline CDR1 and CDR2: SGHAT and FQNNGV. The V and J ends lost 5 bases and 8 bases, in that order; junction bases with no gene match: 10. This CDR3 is CASSPLRTGGRGYTF. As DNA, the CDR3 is TGTGCCAGCAGCCCTCTCCGGACAGGGGGCCGCGGCTACACCTTC. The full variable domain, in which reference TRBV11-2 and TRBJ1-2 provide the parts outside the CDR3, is EAGVAQSPRYKIIEKRQSVAFWCNPISGHATLYWYQQILGQGPKLLIQFQNNGVVDDSQLPKDRFSAERLKGVDSTLKIQPAKLEDSAVYLCASSPLRTGGRGYTFGSGTRLTVV.

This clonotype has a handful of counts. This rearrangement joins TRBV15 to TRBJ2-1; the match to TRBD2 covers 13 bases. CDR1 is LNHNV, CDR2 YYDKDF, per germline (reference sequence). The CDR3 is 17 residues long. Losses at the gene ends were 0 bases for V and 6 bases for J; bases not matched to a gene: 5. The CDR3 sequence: CATSREGLAGVGNEQFF. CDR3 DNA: TGTGCCACCAGCAGAGAAGGACTAGCGGGAGTAGGCAATGAGCAGTTCTTC.

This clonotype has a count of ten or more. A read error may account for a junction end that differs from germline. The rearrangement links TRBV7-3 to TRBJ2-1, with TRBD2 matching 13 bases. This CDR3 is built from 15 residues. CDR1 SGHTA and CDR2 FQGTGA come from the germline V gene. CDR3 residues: CAGSHRTSGSNEQFF. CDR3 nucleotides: TGTGCCGGCAGCCACAGGACTAGCGGGAGTAATGAGCAGTTCTTC.